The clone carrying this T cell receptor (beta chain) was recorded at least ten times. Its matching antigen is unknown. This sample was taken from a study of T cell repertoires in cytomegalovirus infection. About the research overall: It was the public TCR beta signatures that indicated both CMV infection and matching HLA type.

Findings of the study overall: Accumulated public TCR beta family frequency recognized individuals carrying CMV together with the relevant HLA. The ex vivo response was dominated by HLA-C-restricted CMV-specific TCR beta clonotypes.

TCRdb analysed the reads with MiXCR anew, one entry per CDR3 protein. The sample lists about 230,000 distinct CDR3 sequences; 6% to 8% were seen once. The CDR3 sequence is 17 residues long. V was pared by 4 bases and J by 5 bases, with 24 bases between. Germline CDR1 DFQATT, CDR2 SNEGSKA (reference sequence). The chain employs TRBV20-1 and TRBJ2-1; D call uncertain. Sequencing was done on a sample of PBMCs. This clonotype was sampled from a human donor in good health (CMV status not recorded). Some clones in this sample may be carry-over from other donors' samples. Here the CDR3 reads CSAKRPPAPIRNNEQFF. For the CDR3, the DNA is TGCAGTGCTAAAAGGCCCCCAGCCCCGATCCGGAACAATGAGCAGTTCTTC.